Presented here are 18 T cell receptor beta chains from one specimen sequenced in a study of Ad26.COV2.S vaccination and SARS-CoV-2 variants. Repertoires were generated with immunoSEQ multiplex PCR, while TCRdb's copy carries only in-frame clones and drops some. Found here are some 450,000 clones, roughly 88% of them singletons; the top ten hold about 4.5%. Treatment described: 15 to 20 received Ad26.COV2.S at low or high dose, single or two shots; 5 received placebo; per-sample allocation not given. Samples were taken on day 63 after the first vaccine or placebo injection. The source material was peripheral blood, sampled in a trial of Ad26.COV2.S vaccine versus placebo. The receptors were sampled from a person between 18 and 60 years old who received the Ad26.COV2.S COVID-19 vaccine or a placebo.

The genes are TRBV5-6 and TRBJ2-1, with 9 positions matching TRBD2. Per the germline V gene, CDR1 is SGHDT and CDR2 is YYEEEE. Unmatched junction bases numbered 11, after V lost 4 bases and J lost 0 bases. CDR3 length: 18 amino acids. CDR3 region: CASSEKWTSVYSYNEQFF. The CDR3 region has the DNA TGTGCCAGCAGCGAAAAATGGACTAGCGTTTACTCCTACAATGAGCAGTTCTTC. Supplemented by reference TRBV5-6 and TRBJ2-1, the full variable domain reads DAGVTQSPTHLIKTRGQQVTLRCSPKSGHDTVSWYQQALGQGPQFIFQYYEEEERQRGNFPDRFSGHQFPNYSSELNVNALLLGDSALYLCASSEKWTSVYSYNEQFFGPGTRLTVL.

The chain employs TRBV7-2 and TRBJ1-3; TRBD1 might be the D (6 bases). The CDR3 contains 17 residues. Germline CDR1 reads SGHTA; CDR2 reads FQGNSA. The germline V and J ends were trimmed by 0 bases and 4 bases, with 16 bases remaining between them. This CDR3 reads CASSLAGAGANGNTIYF. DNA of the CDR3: TGTGCCAGCAGCTTAGCTGGGGCAGGGGCAAACGGAAACACCATATATTTT.

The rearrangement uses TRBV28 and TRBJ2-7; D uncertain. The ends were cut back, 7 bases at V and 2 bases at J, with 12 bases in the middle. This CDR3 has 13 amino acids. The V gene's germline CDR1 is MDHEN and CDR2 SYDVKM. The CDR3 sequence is CASTTTATYEQYF. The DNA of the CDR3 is TGTGCCAGCACGACGACGGCTACCTACGAGCAGTACTTC.

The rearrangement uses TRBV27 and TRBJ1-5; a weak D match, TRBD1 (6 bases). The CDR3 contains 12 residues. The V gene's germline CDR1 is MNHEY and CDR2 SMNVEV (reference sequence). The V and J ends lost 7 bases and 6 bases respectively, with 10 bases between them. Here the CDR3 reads CASKTGSQPQHF. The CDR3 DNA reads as TGTGCCAGCAAGACAGGTTCTCAGCCCCAGCATTTT.

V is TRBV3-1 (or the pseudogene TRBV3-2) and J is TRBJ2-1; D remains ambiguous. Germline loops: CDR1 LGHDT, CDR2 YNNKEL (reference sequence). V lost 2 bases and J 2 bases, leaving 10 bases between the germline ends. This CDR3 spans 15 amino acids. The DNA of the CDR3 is TGTGCCAGCAGCCAACACCCCATAGCCTACAATGAGCAGTTCTTC. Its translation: CASSQHPIAYNEQFF.

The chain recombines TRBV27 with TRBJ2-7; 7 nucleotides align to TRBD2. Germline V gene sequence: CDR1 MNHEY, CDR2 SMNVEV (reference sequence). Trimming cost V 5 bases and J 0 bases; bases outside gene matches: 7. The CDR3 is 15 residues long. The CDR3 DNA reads TGTGCCAGCAGTCTCGCACTAGCGAACTCCTACGAGCAGTACTTC. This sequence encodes CASSLALANSYEQYF.

CDR3 residues: CASSQRGGTSGINEQFF. CDR3 nucleotide sequence: TGTGCCAGCAGCCAAAGAGGGGGGACTAGCGGGATAAATGAGCAGTTCTTC. The chain uses TRBV3-1 (or the pseudogene TRBV3-2) and TRBJ2-1; 13 nucleotides match TRBD2. Germline V gene data show CDR1 as LGHDT and CDR2 as YNNKEL (reference sequence). V shed 2 bases and J 7 bases; nucleotides not matched to a gene: 8. CDR3 length: 17 amino acids.

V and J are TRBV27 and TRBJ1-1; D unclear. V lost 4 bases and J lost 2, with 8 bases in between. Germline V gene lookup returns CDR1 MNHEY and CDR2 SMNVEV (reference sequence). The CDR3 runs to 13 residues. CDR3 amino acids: CASSYRVNTEAFF. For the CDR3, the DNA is TGTGCCAGCAGTTACAGAGTAAACACTGAAGCTTTCTTT.

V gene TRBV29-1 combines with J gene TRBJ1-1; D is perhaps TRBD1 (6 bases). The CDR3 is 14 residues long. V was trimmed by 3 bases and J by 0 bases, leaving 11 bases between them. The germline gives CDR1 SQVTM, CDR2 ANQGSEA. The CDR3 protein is CSVEATGLNTEAFF. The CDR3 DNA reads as TGCAGCGTTGAGGCAACAGGGCTGAACACTGAAGCTTTCTTT.

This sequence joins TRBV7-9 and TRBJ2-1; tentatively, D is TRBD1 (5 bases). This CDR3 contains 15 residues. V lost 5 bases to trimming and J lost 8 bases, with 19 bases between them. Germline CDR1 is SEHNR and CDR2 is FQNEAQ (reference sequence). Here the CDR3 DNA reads TGTGCCAGCAGCCTAGATAGGGGCAACATCTATGAGCAGTTCTTC. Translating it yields CASSLDRGNIYEQFF.

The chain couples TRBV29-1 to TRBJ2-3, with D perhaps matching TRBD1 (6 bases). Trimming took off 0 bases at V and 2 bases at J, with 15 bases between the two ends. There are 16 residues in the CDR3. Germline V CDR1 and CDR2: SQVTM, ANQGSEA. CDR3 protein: CSVEDWTDEATDTQYF. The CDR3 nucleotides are TGCAGCGTTGAAGATTGGACAGATGAGGCCACAGATACGCAGTATTTT.

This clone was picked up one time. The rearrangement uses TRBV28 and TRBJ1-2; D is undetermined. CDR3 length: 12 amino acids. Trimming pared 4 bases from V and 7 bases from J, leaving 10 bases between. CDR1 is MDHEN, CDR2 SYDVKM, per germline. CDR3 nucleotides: TGTGCCAGCAGTTCGACCATAAGTGGCTACACCTTC. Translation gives CASSSTISGYTF.

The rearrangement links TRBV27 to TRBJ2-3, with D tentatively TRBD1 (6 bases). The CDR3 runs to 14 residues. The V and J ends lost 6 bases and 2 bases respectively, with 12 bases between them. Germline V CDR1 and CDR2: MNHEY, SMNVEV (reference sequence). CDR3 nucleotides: TGTGCCAGCAGCCCCTGGGACATCACAGATACGCAGTATTTT. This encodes CASSPWDITDTQYF.

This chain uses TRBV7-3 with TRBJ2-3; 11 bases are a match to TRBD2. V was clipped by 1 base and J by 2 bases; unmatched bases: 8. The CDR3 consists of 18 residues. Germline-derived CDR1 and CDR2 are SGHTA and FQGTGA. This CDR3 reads CASSLKPGLAAFTDTQYF. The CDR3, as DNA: TGTGCCAGCAGCTTAAAGCCGGGACTAGCGGCATTCACAGATACGCAGTATTTT.

CDR3 DNA: TGCGCCAGCAGCCAAGTCGGACAGAACATATGGTCCCAGTACTTC. Amino acids: CASSQVGQNIWSQYF. The chain recombines TRBV4-1 with TRBJ2-5, with D perhaps TRBD1 (6 bases). This CDR3 has 15 amino acids. Trimming took off 1 base at V and 9 bases at J, with 18 bases between the two ends. From germline, CDR1 is MGHRA and CDR2 YSYEKL.

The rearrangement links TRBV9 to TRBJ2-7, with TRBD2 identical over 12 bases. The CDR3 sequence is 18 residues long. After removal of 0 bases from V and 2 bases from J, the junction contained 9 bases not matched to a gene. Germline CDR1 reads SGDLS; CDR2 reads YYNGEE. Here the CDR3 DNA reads TGTGCCAGCAGCGTAGGTGCTAGCGGGAGGGCCATCGCCTACGAGCAGTACTTC. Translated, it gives CASSVGASGRAIAYEQYF.

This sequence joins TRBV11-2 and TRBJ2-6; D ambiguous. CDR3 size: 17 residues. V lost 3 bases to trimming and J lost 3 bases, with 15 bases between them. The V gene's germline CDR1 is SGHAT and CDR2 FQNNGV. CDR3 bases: TGTGCCAGCAGCTTTGCCCTCTCCGGAGATGGGGCCAACGTCCTGACTTTC. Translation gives CASSFALSGDGANVLTF.

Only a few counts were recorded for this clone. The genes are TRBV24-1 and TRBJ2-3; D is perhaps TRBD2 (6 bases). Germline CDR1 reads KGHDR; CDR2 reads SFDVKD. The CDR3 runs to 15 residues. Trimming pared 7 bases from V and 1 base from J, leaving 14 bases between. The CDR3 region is CATSGSPGRTDTQYF. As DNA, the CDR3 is TGTGCCACCAGCGGGAGCCCAGGTCGCACAGATACGCAGTATTTT.